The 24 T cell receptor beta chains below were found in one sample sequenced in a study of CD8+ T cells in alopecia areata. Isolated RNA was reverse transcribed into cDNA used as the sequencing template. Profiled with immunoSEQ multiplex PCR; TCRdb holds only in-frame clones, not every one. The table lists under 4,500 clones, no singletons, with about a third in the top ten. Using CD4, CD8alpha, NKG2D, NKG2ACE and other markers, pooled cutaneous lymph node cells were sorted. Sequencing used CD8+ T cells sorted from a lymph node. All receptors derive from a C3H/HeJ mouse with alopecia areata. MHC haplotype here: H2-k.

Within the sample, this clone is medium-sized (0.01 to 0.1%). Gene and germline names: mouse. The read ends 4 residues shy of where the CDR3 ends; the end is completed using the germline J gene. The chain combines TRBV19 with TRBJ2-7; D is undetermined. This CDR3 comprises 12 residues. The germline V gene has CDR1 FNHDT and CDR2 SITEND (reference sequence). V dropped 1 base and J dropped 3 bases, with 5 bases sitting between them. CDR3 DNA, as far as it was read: TGTGCCAGCAGTATACACAACTAT. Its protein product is CASSIHNY. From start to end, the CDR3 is CASSIHNYEQYF.

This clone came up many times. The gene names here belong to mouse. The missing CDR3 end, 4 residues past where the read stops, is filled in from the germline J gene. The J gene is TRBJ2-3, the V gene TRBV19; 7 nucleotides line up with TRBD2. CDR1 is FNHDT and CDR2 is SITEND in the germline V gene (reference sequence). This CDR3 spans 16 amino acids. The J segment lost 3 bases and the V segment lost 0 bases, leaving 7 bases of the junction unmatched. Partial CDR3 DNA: TGTGCCAGCAGTATAGGGACTCGGGGGGGGGCAGAA. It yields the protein CASSIGTRGGAE. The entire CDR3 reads CASSIGTRGGAETLYF.

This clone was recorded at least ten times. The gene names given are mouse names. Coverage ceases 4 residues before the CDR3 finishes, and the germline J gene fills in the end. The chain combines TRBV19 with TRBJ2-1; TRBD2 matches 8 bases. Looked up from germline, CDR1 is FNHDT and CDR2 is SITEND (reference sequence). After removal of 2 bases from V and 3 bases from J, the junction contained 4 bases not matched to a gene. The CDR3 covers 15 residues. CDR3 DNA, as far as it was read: TGTGCCAGCAGTATTACCGGGACTGGCTATGCT. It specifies CASSITGTGYA. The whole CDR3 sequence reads CASSITGTGYAEQFF.

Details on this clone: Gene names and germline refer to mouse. The CDR3 region is CASSAPGTGQDTQYF. The sequenced part of the CDR3 DNA is TGTGCCAGCAGTGCTCCCGGGACAGGGCAAGAC. The chain employs TRBV13-1 and TRBJ2-5; 9 nucleotides agree with TRBD1. The read terminates 4 residues before the CDR3 end, so the remaining end is supplied by the germline J gene. Germline V gives CDR1 NSHNY, CDR2 SYGAGN. The CDR3 extends over 15 amino acids. V was clipped by 3 bases and J by 3 bases; unmatched bases: 5.

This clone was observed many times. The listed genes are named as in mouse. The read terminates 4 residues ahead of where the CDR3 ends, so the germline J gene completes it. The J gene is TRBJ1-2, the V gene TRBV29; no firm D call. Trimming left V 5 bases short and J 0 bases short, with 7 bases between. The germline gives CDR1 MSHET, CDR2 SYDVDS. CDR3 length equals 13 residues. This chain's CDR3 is CASSRDTNSDYTF. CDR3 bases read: TGTGCTAGCAGTCGAGACACAAACTCC.

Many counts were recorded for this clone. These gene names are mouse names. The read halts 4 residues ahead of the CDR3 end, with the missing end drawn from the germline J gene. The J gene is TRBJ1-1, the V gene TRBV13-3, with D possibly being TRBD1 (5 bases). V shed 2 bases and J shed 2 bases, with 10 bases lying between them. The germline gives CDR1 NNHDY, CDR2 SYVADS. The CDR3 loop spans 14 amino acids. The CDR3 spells CASSEPDTNTEVFF. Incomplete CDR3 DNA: TGTGCCAGCAGTGAACCGGACACTAACACA.

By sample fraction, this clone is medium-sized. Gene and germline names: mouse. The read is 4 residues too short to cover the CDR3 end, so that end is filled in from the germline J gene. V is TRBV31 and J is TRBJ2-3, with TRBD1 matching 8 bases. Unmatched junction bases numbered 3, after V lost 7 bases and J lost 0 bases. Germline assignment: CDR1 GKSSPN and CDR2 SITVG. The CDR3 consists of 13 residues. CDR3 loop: CASQGASAETLYF. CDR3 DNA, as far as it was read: TGTGCCTCCCAGGGGGCGAGTGCAGAA.

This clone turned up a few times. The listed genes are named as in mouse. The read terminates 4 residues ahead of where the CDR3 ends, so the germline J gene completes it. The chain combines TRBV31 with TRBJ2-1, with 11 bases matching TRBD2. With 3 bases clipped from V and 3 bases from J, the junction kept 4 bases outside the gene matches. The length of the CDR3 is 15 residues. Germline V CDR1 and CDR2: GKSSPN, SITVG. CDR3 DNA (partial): TGTGCCTGGAGCCTGACTGGGGGGGGCTATGCT. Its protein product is CAWSLTGGGYA. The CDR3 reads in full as CAWSLTGGGYAEQFF.

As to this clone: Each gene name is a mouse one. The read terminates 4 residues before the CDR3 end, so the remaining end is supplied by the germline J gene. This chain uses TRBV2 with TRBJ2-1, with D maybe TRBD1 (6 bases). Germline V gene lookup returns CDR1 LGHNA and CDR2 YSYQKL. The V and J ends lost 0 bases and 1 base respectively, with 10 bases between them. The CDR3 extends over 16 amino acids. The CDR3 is CASSQDLRGNYAEQFF. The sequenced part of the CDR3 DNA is TGTGCCAGCAGCCAAGATTTGAGGGGGAACTATGCT.

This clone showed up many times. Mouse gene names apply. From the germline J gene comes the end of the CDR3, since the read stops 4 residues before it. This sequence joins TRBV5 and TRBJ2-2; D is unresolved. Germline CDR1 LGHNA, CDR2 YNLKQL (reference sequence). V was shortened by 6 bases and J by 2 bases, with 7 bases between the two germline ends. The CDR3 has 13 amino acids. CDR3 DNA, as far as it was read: TGTGCCAGCAGTCAACAGAACACCGGG. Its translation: CASSQQNTG. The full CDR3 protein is CASSQQNTGQLYF.

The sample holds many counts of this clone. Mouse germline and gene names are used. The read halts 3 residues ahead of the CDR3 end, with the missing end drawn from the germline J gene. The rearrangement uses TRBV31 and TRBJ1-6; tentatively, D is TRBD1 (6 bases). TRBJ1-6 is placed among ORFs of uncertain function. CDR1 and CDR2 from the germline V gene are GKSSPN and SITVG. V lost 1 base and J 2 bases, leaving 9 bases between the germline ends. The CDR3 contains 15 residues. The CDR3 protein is CAWSPQGPYNSPLYF. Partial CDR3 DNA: TGTGCCTGGAGTCCTCAGGGGCCCTATAATTCGCCC.

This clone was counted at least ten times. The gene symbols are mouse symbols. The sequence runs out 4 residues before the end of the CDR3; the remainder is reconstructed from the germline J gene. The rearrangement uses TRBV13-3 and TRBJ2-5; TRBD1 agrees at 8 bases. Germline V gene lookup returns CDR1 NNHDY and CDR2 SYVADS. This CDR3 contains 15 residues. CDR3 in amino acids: CASSDGPGGRDTQYF. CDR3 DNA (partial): TGTGCCAGCAGTGATGGTCCAGGGGGCAGGGAC.

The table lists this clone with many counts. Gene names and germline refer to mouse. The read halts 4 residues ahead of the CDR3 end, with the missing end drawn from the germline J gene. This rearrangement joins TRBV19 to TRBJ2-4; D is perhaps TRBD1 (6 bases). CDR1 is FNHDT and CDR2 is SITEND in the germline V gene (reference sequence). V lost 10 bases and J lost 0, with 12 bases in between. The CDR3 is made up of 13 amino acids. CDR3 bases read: TGTGCCGTCCGGGACAATAGTCAAAAC. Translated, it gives CAVRDNSQN. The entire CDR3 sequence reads CAVRDNSQNTLYF.

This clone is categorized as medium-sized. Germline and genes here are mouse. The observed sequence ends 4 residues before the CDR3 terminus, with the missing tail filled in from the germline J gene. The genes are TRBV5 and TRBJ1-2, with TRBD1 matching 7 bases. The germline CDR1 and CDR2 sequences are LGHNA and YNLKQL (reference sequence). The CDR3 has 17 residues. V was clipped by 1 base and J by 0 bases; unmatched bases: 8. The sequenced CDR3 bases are TGTGCCAGCAGCCAAGGACCCAGGACAGGAGCAAACTCC. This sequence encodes CASSQGPRTGANS. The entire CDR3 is CASSQGPRTGANSDYTF.

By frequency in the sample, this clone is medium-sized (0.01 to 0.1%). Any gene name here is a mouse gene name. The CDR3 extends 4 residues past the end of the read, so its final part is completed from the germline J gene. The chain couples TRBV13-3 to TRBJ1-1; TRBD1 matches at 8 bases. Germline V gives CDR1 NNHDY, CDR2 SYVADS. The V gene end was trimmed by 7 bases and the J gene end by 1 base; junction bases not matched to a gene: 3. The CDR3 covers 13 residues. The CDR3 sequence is CASETGVNTEVFF. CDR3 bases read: TGTGCCAGCGAGACAGGGGTGAACACA.

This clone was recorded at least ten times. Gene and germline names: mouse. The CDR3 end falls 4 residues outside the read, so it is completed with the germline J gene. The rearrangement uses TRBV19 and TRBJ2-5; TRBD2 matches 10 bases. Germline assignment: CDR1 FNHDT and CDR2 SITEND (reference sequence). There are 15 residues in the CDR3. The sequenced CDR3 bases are TGTGCCAGCAGTTCGGACTGGGGGAAAGAAGAC. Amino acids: CASSSDWGKED. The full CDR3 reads CASSSDWGKEDTQYF.

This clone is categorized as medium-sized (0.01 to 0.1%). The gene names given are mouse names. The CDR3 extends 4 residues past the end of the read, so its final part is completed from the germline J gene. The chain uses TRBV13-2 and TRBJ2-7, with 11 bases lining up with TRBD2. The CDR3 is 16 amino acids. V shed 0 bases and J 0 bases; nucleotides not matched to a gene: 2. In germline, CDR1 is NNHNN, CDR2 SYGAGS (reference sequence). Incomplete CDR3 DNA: TGTGCCAGCGGTGATGCGGGACTGGGGGTCTCCTAT. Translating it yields CASGDAGLGVSY. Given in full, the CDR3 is CASGDAGLGVSYEQYF.

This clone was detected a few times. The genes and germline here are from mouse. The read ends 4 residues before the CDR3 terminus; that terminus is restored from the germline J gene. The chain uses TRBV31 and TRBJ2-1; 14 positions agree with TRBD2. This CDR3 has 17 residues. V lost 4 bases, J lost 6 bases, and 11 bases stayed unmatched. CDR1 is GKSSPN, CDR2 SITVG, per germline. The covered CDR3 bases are TGTGCCTGGAACCCTCCGGGACTGGGGGGGCGGGGTGCT. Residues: CAWNPPGLGGRGA. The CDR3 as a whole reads CAWNPPGLGGRGAEQFF.

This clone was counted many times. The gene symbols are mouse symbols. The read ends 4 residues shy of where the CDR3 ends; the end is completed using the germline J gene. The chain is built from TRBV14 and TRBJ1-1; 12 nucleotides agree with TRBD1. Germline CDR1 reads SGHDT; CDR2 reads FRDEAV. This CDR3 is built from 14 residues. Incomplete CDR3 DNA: TGTGCCAGCAGATCGGGACAGGGGGCGCGA. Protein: CASRSGQGAR. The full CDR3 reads CASRSGQGAREVFF. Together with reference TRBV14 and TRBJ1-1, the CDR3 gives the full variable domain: EAGVTQSPRYAVLQEGQAVSFWCDPISGHDTLYWYQQPRDQGPQLLVYFRDEAVIDNSQLPSDRFSAVRPKGTNSTLKIQSAKQGDTATYLCASRSGQGAREVFFGKGTRLTVV.

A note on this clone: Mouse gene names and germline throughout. CDR3: CASKRAGENTEVFF. The sequenced CDR3 bases are TGTGCCAGCAAACGGGCAGGGGAAAACACA. The chain couples TRBV13-3 to TRBJ1-1, with a possible D match to TRBD1 (6 bases). Read sequence stops 4 residues before the CDR3 end, and the germline J gene provides the missing end. CDR3 length equals 14 residues. Germline CDR1 reads NNHDY; CDR2 reads SYVADS. Trimming took off 6 bases at V and 1 base at J, with 13 bases between the two ends.

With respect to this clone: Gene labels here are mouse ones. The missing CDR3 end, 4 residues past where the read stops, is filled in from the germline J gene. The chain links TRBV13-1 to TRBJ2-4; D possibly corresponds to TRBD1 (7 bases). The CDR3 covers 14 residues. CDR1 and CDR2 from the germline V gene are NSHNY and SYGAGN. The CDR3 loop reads CASSIPGGRNTLYF. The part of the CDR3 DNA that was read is TGTGCCAGCAGTATACCAGGGGGGAGGAAC.

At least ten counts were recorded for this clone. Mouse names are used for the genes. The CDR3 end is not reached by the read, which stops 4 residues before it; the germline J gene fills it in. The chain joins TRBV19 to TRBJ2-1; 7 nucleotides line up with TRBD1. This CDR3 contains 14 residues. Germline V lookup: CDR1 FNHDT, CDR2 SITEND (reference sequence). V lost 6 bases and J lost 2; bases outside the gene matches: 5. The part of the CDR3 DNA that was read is TGTGCCAGCAATCCGGGACAGCACTATGCT. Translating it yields CASNPGQHYA. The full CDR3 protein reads CASNPGQHYAEQFF.

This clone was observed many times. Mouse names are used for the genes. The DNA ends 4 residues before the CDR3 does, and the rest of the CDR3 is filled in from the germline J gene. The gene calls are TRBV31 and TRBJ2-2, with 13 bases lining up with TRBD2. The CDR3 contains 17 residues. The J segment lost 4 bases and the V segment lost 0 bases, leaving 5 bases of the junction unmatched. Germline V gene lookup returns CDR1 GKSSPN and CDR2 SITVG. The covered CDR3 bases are TGTGCCTGGAGTCTACCGGACTGGGGGGGCTCCACCGGG. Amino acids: CAWSLPDWGGSTG. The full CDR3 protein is CAWSLPDWGGSTGQLYF.

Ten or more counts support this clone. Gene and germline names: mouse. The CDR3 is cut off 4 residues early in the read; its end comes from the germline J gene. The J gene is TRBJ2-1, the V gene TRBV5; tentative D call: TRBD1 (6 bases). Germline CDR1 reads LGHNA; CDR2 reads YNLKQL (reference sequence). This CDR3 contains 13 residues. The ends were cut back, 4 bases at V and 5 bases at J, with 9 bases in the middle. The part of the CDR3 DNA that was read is TGTGCCAGCAGCCCCCGACAGGATGCT. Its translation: CASSPRQDA. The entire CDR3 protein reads CASSPRQDAEQFF.